The 14 T cell receptor beta chains below come from one sample, sequenced in a study of technical replicates of blood from a handful of donors. Clones were sequenced by immunoSEQ multiplex PCR, and TCRdb holds only the in-frame ones, with some missing. The table records approximately 52,000 clones, approximately 90% of them present only once. The sample consisted of PBMCs. The receptors originated from a human donor in good health. Some clones in this sample may be carry-over from other donors' samples.

This chain links TRBV30 with TRBJ2-7; 9 bases line up with TRBD2. Per the germline V gene, CDR1 is GTSNPN and CDR2 is SVGIG (reference sequence). V dropped 1 base and J dropped 2; count of bases not matched to a gene: 3. The CDR3 extends over 14 amino acids. The CDR3 is CAWSEAGGPYEQYF. CDR3 coding DNA: TGTGCCTGGAGTGAAGCGGGAGGCCCCTACGAGCAGTACTTC.

CDR3 residues: CASSYSDRAEQYF. The CDR3 coding sequence is TGTGCCAGCAGTTACTCTGACAGGGCCGAGCAGTACTTC. This chain joins TRBV6-5 and TRBJ2-7, with TRBD1 matching 7 bases. Germline CDR1 MNHEY, CDR2 SVGAGI. The V gene end was trimmed by 0 bases and the J gene end by 6 bases; junction bases not matched to a gene: 2. This CDR3 has 13 residues.

The chain recombines TRBV7-9 with TRBJ2-7; perhaps TRBD2 as D (5 bases). Deletions cut 5 bases from V and 3 bases from J, with 17 bases between. Germline CDR1 is SEHNR and CDR2 is FQNEAQ (reference sequence). The CDR3 runs 15 residues. In nucleotides, the CDR3 is TGTGCCAGCAGCGACCCGGGTTCACTAGTCTACGAGCAGTACTTC. Protein: CASSDPGSLVYEQYF. Based on the CDR3 plus reference TRBV7-9 and TRBJ2-7, the full variable domain is DTGVSQNPRHKITKRGQNVTFRCDPISEHNRLYWYRQTLGQGPEFLTYFQNEAQLEKSRLLSDRFSAERPKGSFSTLEIQRTEQGDSAMYLCASSDPGSLVYEQYFGPGTRLTVT.

The J gene is TRBJ2-1, the V gene TRBV29-1; D is perhaps TRBD2 (6 bases). With 6 bases removed from V and 1 base from J, the gap between germline ends came to 13 bases. Per the germline V gene, CDR1 is SQVTM and CDR2 is ANQGSEA. CDR3 length equals 14 residues. The CDR3 sequence: CSVDRGYSYNEQFF. CDR3 nucleotide sequence: TGCAGCGTGGACCGGGGGTATTCCTACAATGAGCAGTTCTTC.

The V gene is TRBV5-1, the J gene TRBJ1-6, with 8 bases identical to TRBD1. V lost 5 bases, J lost 6 bases, and 7 bases stayed unmatched. This CDR3 is 15 amino acids long. The V gene's germline CDR1 is SGHRS and CDR2 YFSETQ. CDR3 nucleotides: TGCGCCAGCAGAACATCAACAGGGGGTAATTCACCCCTCCACTTT. It translates to CASRTSTGGNSPLHF.

This chain links TRBV7-9 with TRBJ2-1, with D possibly TRBD2 on 6 matching bases. Trimming removed 5 bases at V and 4 bases at J, with 12 bases between. Germline CDR1 SEHNR, CDR2 FQNEAQ (reference sequence). This CDR3 contains 14 residues. The CDR3 DNA is TGTGCCAGCAGCGGAGGGACTGGGTACAATGAGCAGTTCTTC. Translating gives CASSGGTGYNEQFF.

The chain is built from TRBV9 and TRBJ2-7; 13 nucleotides align to TRBD2. The CDR3 spans 14 residues. Germline V gene lookup returns CDR1 SGDLS and CDR2 YYNGEE. V lost 4 bases, J lost 4 bases, and 2 bases stayed unmatched. The CDR3 DNA sequence: TGTGCCAGCAGCAGGACTAGCGGGAGTTACGAGCAGTACTTC. This codes for CASSRTSGSYEQYF.

The V gene is TRBV6-5, the J gene TRBJ2-4, with D possibly being TRBD1 (5 bases). Trimming pared 5 bases from V and 7 bases from J, leaving 12 bases between. The V gene's germline CDR1 is MNHEY and CDR2 SVGAGI. The CDR3 totals 13 residues. CDR3 nucleotides: TGTGCCAGCAGTCGAAAGGGGTATAACATTCAGTACTTC. Its translation: CASSRKGYNIQYF.

The chain combines TRBV4-1 with TRBJ2-1; tentatively, D is TRBD1 (6 bases). Germline V CDR1 and CDR2: MGHRA, YSYEKL. V was cut by 1 base and J by 2 bases, with 9 bases left in between. The length of the CDR3 is 15 residues. The DNA for the CDR3 is TGCGCCAGCAGCCAAGGGCAGGGGCCCTACAATGAGCAGTTCTTC. Protein: CASSQGQGPYNEQFF.

This chain links TRBV6-5 with TRBJ1-2, with 7 bases matching TRBD1. The CDR3 runs to 12 residues. Trimming removed 7 bases from V and 2 bases from J; junction bases left unmatched: 1. Germline V gene lookup returns CDR1 MNHEY and CDR2 SVGAGI. The CDR3 is CASKGQNYGYTF. The CDR3 nucleotides are TGTGCCAGCAAGGGACAGAACTATGGCTACACCTTC.

The chain uses TRBV6-5 and TRBJ2-5; TRBD2 might be the D (5 bases). The CDR3 length is 14 residues. Germline lookup yields CDR1 MNHEY and CDR2 SVGAGI. The V end was cut by 5 bases, the J end by 5 bases, with 15 bases between. CDR3 loop: CASSIWGVGETQYF. The CDR3 DNA is TGTGCCAGCAGTATCTGGGGAGTCGGGGAGACCCAGTACTTC.

The chain uses TRBV27 and TRBJ1-5; the D is unclear. Trimming stripped 3 bases from V and 0 bases from J, with 18 bases between. Germline loops: CDR1 MNHEY, CDR2 SMNVEV (reference sequence). CDR3 length: 18 amino acids. This CDR3 reads CASSFTGVGYNSNQPQHF. Here the CDR3 DNA reads TGTGCCAGCAGTTTTACCGGGGTGGGATACAATAGCAATCAGCCCCAGCATTTT.

The J gene is TRBJ2-3, the V gene TRBV4-1, with TRBD1 matching over 11 bases. CDR3 length: 17 residues. Trimming removed 7 bases from V and 5 bases from J; junction bases left unmatched: 14. Per germline, CDR1 MGHRA and CDR2 YSYEKL. The CDR3 sequence is CASNSKGRTGGKDTQYF. In nucleotides, the CDR3 is TGCGCCAGCAACTCCAAGGGCCGGACAGGGGGCAAAGATACGCAGTATTTT.

The table lists this clone with a few counts. The chain is built from TRBV5-1 and TRBJ1-1; possibly TRBD1 for D (6 bases). The CDR3 covers 15 residues. Germline CDR1 SGHRS, CDR2 YFSETQ. V shed 3 bases and J shed 2 bases, with 14 bases lying between them. In DNA form, the CDR3 reads TGCGCCAGCAGCTCCCGGGACATCCGTAACACTGAAGCTTTCTTT. Translation gives CASSSRDIRNTEAFF.